The 29 T cell receptor beta chains below all came from one sample that was sequenced in a study of cytomegalovirus exposure and HLA in healthy donors. Sequenced by immunoSEQ multiplex PCR; TCRdb stores in-frame clones only, minus some. The repertoire holds about 120,000 clones, with around 85% as singletons. Sequenced input: PBMCs. These receptors were collected from a woman in her twenties or thirties in good health and CMV-seronegative.

This clone was counted a single time. The chain links TRBV30 to TRBJ1-2; D gene unclear. CDR3 size: 17 residues. The V gene's germline CDR1 is GTSNPN and CDR2 SVGIG (reference sequence). Trimming stripped 3 bases from V and 0 bases from J, with 20 bases between. The CDR3 protein is CAWRSGRRKWTNYGYTF. The DNA of the CDR3 is TGTGCCTGGAGGTCCGGGAGAAGGAAATGGACTAACTATGGCTACACCTTC.

The chain links TRBV20-1 to TRBJ2-5; a possible D gene is TRBD2 (5 bases). The V end was cut by 5 bases, the J end by 4 bases, with 5 bases between. Per the germline V gene, CDR1 is DFQATT and CDR2 is SNEGSKA (reference sequence). The CDR3 has 10 residues. CDR3 loop: CSAEGETQYF. CDR3 DNA sequence: TGCAGTGCTGAGGGAGAGACCCAGTACTTC.

The CDR3 region has the DNA TGTGCCAGCAGATCCGGGAGCCAGTTTGCCTCTGGAAACACCATATATTTT. This gives the protein CASRSGSQFASGNTIYF. The V call is TRBV2, the J call TRBJ1-3; D gene ambiguous. V was shortened by 6 bases and J by 0 bases, with 18 bases between the two germline ends. The CDR3 covers 17 residues. CDR1 is SNHLY and CDR2 is FYNNEI in the germline V gene.

This clone was seen a handful of times. CDR3 DNA: TGTGCCAGCAGCTTAGGCCGGAGCTACGAGCAGTACTTC. Translation gives CASSLGRSYEQYF. V usage is TRBV7-6 and J usage is TRBJ2-7; D is undetermined. CDR3 length: 13 amino acids. CDR1 and CDR2 from the germline V gene are SGHVS and FNYEAQ. The ends were cut back, 1 base at V and 3 bases at J, with 7 bases in the middle.

V is TRBV7-2 and J is TRBJ2-1, with TRBD2 identical over 9 bases. Germline trimming cut 5 bases from V and 7 bases from J; bases unmatched to any gene: 15. Looked up from germline, CDR1 is SGHTA and CDR2 is FQGNSA. The CDR3 has 17 residues. DNA for the CDR3: TGTGCCAGCAGCCCCTGGGGGGCGGGGGGGCATAGGAATGAGCAGTTCTTC. It is translated as CASSPWGAGGHRNEQFF. The full variable domain, completed using reference TRBV7-2 and TRBJ2-1, is GAGVSQSPSNKVTEKGKDVELRCDPISGHTALYWYRQSLGQGLEFLIYFQGNSAPDKSGLPSDRFSAERTGGSVSTLTIQRTQQEDSAVYLCASSPWGAGGHRNEQFFGPGTRLTVL.

The CDR3 loop is CASSSFGGAGEQYF. For the CDR3, the DNA is TGTGCCAGCAGCTCATTTGGGGGAGCGGGAGAGCAGTACTTC. The gene calls are TRBV5-6 and TRBJ2-7; 7 positions match TRBD2. The CDR3 sequence is 14 residues long. Germline CDR1 is SGHDT and CDR2 is YYEEEE. With V trimmed by 3 bases and J by 7 bases, 10 bases remained unmatched. Full variable domain (outside the CDR3, taken from reference TRBV5-6 and TRBJ2-7): DAGVTQSPTHLIKTRGQQVTLRCSPKSGHDTVSWYQQALGQGPQFIFQYYEEEERQRGNFPDRFSGHQFPNYSSELNVNALLLGDSALYLCASSSFGGAGEQYFGPGTRLTVT.

J is TRBJ2-7 and V is TRBV14, with D unclear. From germline, CDR1 is SGHDN and CDR2 FVKESK. This CDR3 is built from 13 residues. The V gene lost 6 bases and the J gene lost 0 bases, with 9 bases spanning the gap. The CDR3 loop reads CASSSPSSYEQYF. CDR3 DNA sequence: TGTGCCAGCAGTAGTCCTAGCTCCTACGAGCAGTACTTC.

The chain employs TRBV7-6 and TRBJ1-6; perhaps TRBD1 as D (6 bases). The CDR3 has 14 residues. With 5 bases removed from V and 7 bases from J, the gap between germline ends came to 12 bases. CDR1 SGHVS and CDR2 FNYEAQ come from the germline V gene. CDR3: CASSQQGPNSPLHF. In DNA, the CDR3 is TGTGCCAGCAGCCAACAGGGCCCGAATTCACCCCTCCACTTT.

The rearrangement uses TRBV10-2 and TRBJ2-5; D unclear. Germline loops: CDR1 WSHSY, CDR2 SAAADI. Trimming took 4 bases from V and 5 from J, leaving 11 bases between them. The CDR3 contains 13 residues. CDR3 nucleotides: TGCGCCAGCAGTGGACGAGCGTTGGAGACCCAGTACTTC. This encodes CASSGRALETQYF.

V and J are TRBV6-1 and TRBJ1-2; possibly TRBD1 for D (5 bases). Germline CDR1 and CDR2: MNHNS and SASEGT. Trimming took off 7 bases at V and 3 bases at J, with 12 bases between the two ends. The CDR3 is made up of 13 amino acids. The CDR3 bases are TGTGCCAGCACCCCCGGCAGGGACTATGGCTACACCTTC. Translated: CASTPGRDYGYTF.

The chain uses TRBV11-2 and TRBJ2-1, with TRBD2 matching over 7 bases. V was pared by 2 bases and J by 3 bases, with 4 bases of the junction left unmatched. Germline V gene data show CDR1 as SGHAT and CDR2 as FQNNGV. CDR3 length: 15 residues. CDR3 sequence (DNA): TGTGCCAGCAGCTTACAGGGAGGGAACTACAATGAGCAGTTCTTC. Its protein product is CASSLQGGNYNEQFF.

This clone appeared a few times. V gene TRBV6-1 combines with J gene TRBJ1-4; tentative D call: TRBD1 (5 bases). Germline lookup yields CDR1 MNHNS and CDR2 SASEGT. The CDR3 runs 16 residues. V was trimmed by 2 bases and J by 7 bases, leaving 17 bases between them. CDR3 nucleotide sequence: TGTGCCAGCAGTGAATTTAATGGGGGGTATATTGAAAAACTGTTTTTT. Translating it yields CASSEFNGGYIEKLFF.

The chain joins TRBV11-2 to TRBJ1-1, with TRBD1 matching over 11 bases. This CDR3 has 16 residues. Germline V CDR1 and CDR2: SGHAT, FQNNGV. J lost 4 bases, V lost 1 base, and 5 bases had no gene match. The CDR3 region is CASSLARTGGLTEAFF. The CDR3 DNA sequence: TGTGCCAGCAGCTTAGCTAGGACAGGGGGCCTCACTGAAGCTTTCTTT.

This clone was seen just once. The chain joins TRBV12-5 to TRBJ1-4; D call uncertain. CDR1 and CDR2 (germline): LGHNT, FRNRAP. The CDR3 totals 12 residues. V was shortened by 5 bases and J by 8 bases, with 9 bases between the two germline ends. The CDR3 nucleotides are TGTGCTAGTGGTCAAGAGGAGGAAAAACTGTTTTTT. Translating gives CASGQEEEKLFF. Filled out from reference TRBV12-5 and TRBJ1-4, the complete variable domain reads DARVTQTPRHKVTEMGQEVTMRCQPILGHNTVFWYRQTMMQGLELLAYFRNRAPLDDSGMPKDRFSAEMPDATLATLKIQPSEPRDSAVYFCASGQEEEKLFFGSGTQLSVL.

Written as DNA, the CDR3 is TGTGCCAGCAGCATTAGTTCTGCGATAGGGGCTAACTATGGCTACACCTTC. Amino acid sequence: CASSISSAIGANYGYTF. This chain joins TRBV7-2 and TRBJ1-2, with D possibly matching TRBD1 (5 bases). Germline values: CDR1 SGHTA, CDR2 FQGNSA. V lost 5 bases, J lost 0 bases, and 19 bases lay in between. This CDR3 has 17 residues.

The chain employs TRBV18 and TRBJ2-4; 8 bases fit TRBD2. The CDR3 is 16 amino acids. Germline assignment: CDR1 KGHSH and CDR2 LQKENI. V shed 1 base, J shed 1 base, and the junction held 3 bases outside the gene matches. The DNA for the CDR3 is TGTGCCAGCTCACCACTAGCGGGGTCTGCCAAAAACATTCAGTACTTC. Its protein is CASSPLAGSAKNIQYF. Together with reference TRBV18 and TRBJ2-4, the CDR3 gives the full variable domain: NAGVMQNPRHLVRRRGQEARLRCSPMKGHSHVYWYRQLPEEGLKFMVYLQKENIIDESGMPKERFSAEFPKEGPSILRIQQVVRGDSAAYFCASSPLAGSAKNIQYFGAGTRLSVL.

This CDR3 is CASSFRGLDNEQFF. In nucleotides, the CDR3 is TGTGCCAGCAGCTTTAGAGGGCTGGACAATGAGCAGTTCTTC. The rearrangement uses TRBV7-6 and TRBJ2-1; D might be TRBD2 (5 bases). The CDR3 length is 14 residues. The germline V gene has CDR1 SGHVS and CDR2 FNYEAQ. Between the trimmed V and J ends, which lost 3 bases and 5 bases, there was a span of 11 bases.

The rearrangement links TRBV11-1 to TRBJ2-1; 12 bases agree with TRBD2. The germline CDR1 and CDR2 sequences are SGHAT and FQDESV (reference sequence). V was pared by 3 bases and J by 8 bases, with 5 bases of the junction left unmatched. The CDR3 has 15 amino acids. The CDR3 spells CASSFMASGGDEQFF. The DNA of the CDR3 is TGTGCCAGCAGCTTTATGGCTAGCGGGGGGGATGAGCAGTTCTTC. Full variable domain (rest looked up from reference TRBV11-1 and TRBJ2-1): EAEVAQSPRYKITEKSQAVAFWCDPISGHATLYWYRQILGQGPELLVQFQDESVVDDSQLPKDRFSAERLKGVDSTLKIQPAELGDSAMYLCASSFMASGGDEQFFGPGTRLTVL.

The V call is TRBV27, the J call TRBJ2-5; TRBD2 agrees at 13 bases. Losses at the gene ends were 6 bases for V and 1 base for J; bases not matched to a gene: 5. This CDR3 is 16 amino acids long. Germline V gene lookup returns CDR1 MNHEY and CDR2 SMNVEV (reference sequence). The CDR3 region has the DNA TGTGCCAGCAGCCCGAGGACTAGCGGGAGCCAAGAGACCCAGTACTTC. It translates to CASSPRTSGSQETQYF.

This chain joins TRBV7-2 and TRBJ2-1; D remains unclear. The V and J ends lost 1 base and 3 bases respectively, with 4 bases between them. The CDR3 is 13 residues long. Germline V CDR1 and CDR2: SGHTA, FQGNSA. The CDR3 DNA sequence: TGTGCCAGCAGCTTAGGACTCTACAATGAGCAGTTCTTC. Its protein is CASSLGLYNEQFF.

This clone is a singleton in its sample. The DNA for the CDR3 is TGTGCCAGCAGCGCCAGTGGTGCTAGGGAAGCTTTCTTT. Amino acid sequence: CASSASGAREAFF. The V gene is TRBV11-2, the J gene TRBJ1-1, with D unresolved. The CDR3 consists of 13 residues. Trimming stripped 5 bases from V and 8 bases from J, with 15 bases between. In germline, CDR1 is SGHAT, CDR2 FQNNGV.

The chain joins TRBV9 to TRBJ1-4, with 7 bases fitting TRBD1. V trimming: 3 bases; J trimming: 0 bases; junction bases outside the gene matches: 5. This CDR3 has 16 residues. The germline V gene encodes CDR1 SGDLS and CDR2 YYNGEE. Written as DNA, the CDR3 is TGTGCCAGCAGCGACAGGGACAGAGCAACTAATGAAAAACTGTTTTTT. Amino acids: CASSDRDRATNEKLFF. The variable domain in full, completed from reference TRBV9 and TRBJ1-4, reads DSGVTQTPKHLITATGQRVTLRCSPRSGDLSVYWYQQSLDQGLQFLIQYYNGEERAKGNILERFSAQQFPDLHSELNLSSLELGDSALYFCASSDRDRATNEKLFFGSGTQLSVL.

This sequence joins TRBV15 and TRBJ1-2, with a possible D match to TRBD1 (6 bases). Trimming took off 3 bases at V and 7 bases at J, with 15 bases between the two ends. This CDR3 has 14 amino acids. CDR1 and CDR2 from the germline V gene are LNHNV and YYDKDF (reference sequence). The DNA of the CDR3 is TGTGCCACCAGCAGGCCAGGGGTTGCACCTGGCTACACCTTC. This translates into CATSRPGVAPGYTF.

CDR3 sequence reads: CASSFGGAGQPQHF. The DNA of the CDR3 is TGTGCCAGCAGTTTTGGCGGGGCTGGGCAGCCCCAGCATTTT. The chain carries TRBV5-4 and TRBJ1-5; D perhaps matches TRBD1 (5 bases). CDR1 is SGHNT and CDR2 is YYREEE in the germline V gene (reference sequence). The CDR3 contains 14 residues. V was shortened by 5 bases and J by 7 bases, with 16 bases between the two germline ends.

This clone turned up a few times. The V gene is TRBV29-1, the J gene TRBJ2-2; 8 bases agree with TRBD1. Germline values: CDR1 SQVTM, CDR2 ANQGSEA. The CDR3 is made up of 12 amino acids. V was clipped by 8 bases and J by 6 bases; unmatched bases: 5. The CDR3 region is CSFGQGAGELFF. CDR3 DNA: TGCAGCTTTGGACAGGGAGCCGGGGAGCTGTTTTTT.

The CDR3 spells CASSIETGAGSPLHF. CDR3 DNA: TGTGCCAGTAGTATTGAGACAGGGGCAGGTTCACCCCTCCACTTT. The chain links TRBV19 to TRBJ1-6; TRBD1 aligns across 8 bases. V lost 3 bases and J lost 9; bases outside the gene matches: 7. The CDR3 contains 15 residues. From germline, CDR1 is LNHDA and CDR2 SQIVND (reference sequence).

CDR3 in amino acids: CASSPRTGGTGELFF. The CDR3 DNA follows: TGTGCCAGCAGCCCAAGGACAGGAGGCACCGGGGAGCTGTTTTTT. V usage is TRBV7-8 and J usage is TRBJ2-2, with TRBD1 matching 7 bases. Germline values: CDR1 SGHVS, CDR2 FQNEAQ. The CDR3 is 15 residues long. Losses at the gene ends were 5 bases for V and 4 bases for J; bases not matched to a gene: 7. The complete variable domain, with remaining parts taken from reference TRBV7-8 and TRBJ2-2, reads GAGVSQSPRYKVAKRGQDVALRCDPISGHVSLFWYQQALGQGPEFLTYFQNEAQLDKSGLPSDRFFAERPEGSVSTLKIQRTQQEDSAVYLCASSPRTGGTGELFFGEGSRLTVL.

The V gene is TRBV15, the J gene TRBJ1-6, with 9 bases matching TRBD1. The CDR3 sequence is 14 residues long. Germline trimming cut 4 bases from V and 6 bases from J; bases unmatched to any gene: 1. In germline, CDR1 is LNHNV, CDR2 YYDKDF (reference sequence). Here the CDR3 DNA reads TGTGCCACCAGCACGGACAGGGGTAATTCACCCCTCCACTTT. It encodes CATSTDRGNSPLHF. Full variable domain (rest looked up from reference TRBV15 and TRBJ1-6): DAMVIQNPRYQVTQFGKPVTLSCSQTLNHNVMYWYQQKSSQAPKLLFHYYDKDFNNEADTPDNFQSRRPNTSFCFLDIRSPGLGDTAMYLCATSTDRGNSPLHFGNGTRLTVT.

This sequence joins TRBV6-1 and TRBJ2-3, with TRBD2 matching 9 bases. With 2 bases clipped from V and 8 bases from J, the junction kept 14 bases outside the gene matches. Germline values: CDR1 MNHNS, CDR2 SASEGT. The CDR3 has 17 residues. DNA for the CDR3: TGTGCCAGCAGTGAACTGTCCAGCGGGGGGCGTAAAGGTACGCAGTATTTT. This encodes CASSELSSGGRKGTQYF.